The 24 T cell receptor beta chains listed next were all sequenced from one sample in a study of regulatory T cells in long-lasting Graves disease. Arm-PCR with iRepertoire HTBI primers amplified the CDR3 regions for these TCR beta libraries. TCRdb analysed the multiplex PCR reads with MiXCR anew, one entry per CDR3 protein. The sample has 400,000 to 500,000 distinct CDR3 sequences, around 15% seen once; the top ten hold approximately 17%. Time point specified: newly diagnosed GD, antithyroid drugs for less than 3 months. PBMCs provided the RNA from which the TCR library was made. This same sample was also part of a study on T cells in Graves' hyperthyroidism and ophthalmopathy.

Sequencing used peripheral blood mononuclear cells (PBMCs), obtained at new diagnosis, from a patient treated with antithyroid drugs. All receptors derive from a woman between 45 and 65 years old with Graves disease.

This clonotype was seen at least ten times. The rearrangement uses TRBV28 and TRBJ2-1, with D maybe TRBD1 (7 bases). CDR1 is MDHEN and CDR2 is SYDVKM in the germline V gene. V was pared by 3 bases and J by 5 bases, with 17 bases between. The length of the CDR3 is 16 residues. Here the CDR3 DNA reads TGTGCCAGCAGTTTCCGCGCGGGACAGAAAGACAATGAGCAGTTCTTC. Encoded protein: CASSFRAGQKDNEQFF.

This clonotype was seen repeatedly, ten times or more. V is TRBV30 and J is TRBJ2-1; the match to TRBD2 covers 7 bases. Germline V gene data show CDR1 as GTSNPN and CDR2 as SVGIG (reference sequence). J was trimmed by 4 bases and V by 4 bases; bases with no gene match: 7. This CDR3 spans 14 amino acids. The CDR3 loop reads CAWNRGGSYNEQFF. CDR3 bases: TGTGCCTGGAATAGGGGCGGGAGTTACAATGAGCAGTTCTTC.

This clonotype has just a few counts. The gene calls are TRBV6-5 and TRBJ1-1; D call uncertain. V lost 0 bases to trimming and J lost 0 bases, with 11 bases between them. Germline V CDR1 and CDR2: MNHEY, SVGAGI. The CDR3 spans 16 residues. The CDR3 sequence: CASSYSTGALNTEAFF. DNA for the CDR3: TGTGCCAGCAGTTACTCGACGGGAGCACTGAACACTGAAGCTTTCTTT.

This clonotype was seen ten or more times. CDR3: CASSDTSSYNEQFF. The DNA for the CDR3 is TGTGCCAGCAGTGACACTAGCTCCTACAATGAGCAGTTCTTC. V and J are TRBV28 and TRBJ2-1, with D maybe TRBD2 (5 bases). In germline, CDR1 is MDHEN, CDR2 SYDVKM. Between the trimmed V and J ends, which lost 5 bases and 0 bases, there was a span of 8 bases. There are 14 residues in the CDR3.

The rearrangement links TRBV10-3 to TRBJ2-5; 7 positions match TRBD2. The J segment lost 4 bases and the V segment lost 6 bases, leaving 11 bases of the junction unmatched. The CDR3 spans 15 residues. CDR1 ENHRY and CDR2 SYGVKD come from the germline V gene. CDR3 region: CAISSGLAERETQYF. In nucleotides, the CDR3 is TGTGCCATCAGCTCGGGGCTAGCGGAGAGAGAGACCCAGTACTTC.

Concerning this clonotype itself: A clone one base away is much larger, so this may be a read error. The rearrangement joins TRBV4-1 to TRBJ2-7; possible D gene TRBD2, 6 bases. With 1 base removed from V and 9 bases from J, the gap between germline ends came to 19 bases. The CDR3 spans 15 residues. From germline, CDR1 is MGHRA and CDR2 YSYEKL. The CDR3 DNA is TGCGCCAGCAGCCAAGCCGACGGAGGGTTCTCCCTGCAGTACTTC. It specifies CASSQADGGFSLQYF.

This clonotype showed up just a few times. This chain joins TRBV20-1 and TRBJ2-1; 8 nucleotides line up with TRBD2. The ends lost 1 base at V and 12 bases at J; junction bases unmatched: 8. The CDR3 contains 13 residues. The germline CDR1 and CDR2 sequences are DFQATT and SNEGSKA (reference sequence). The CDR3 spells CSARAGLGVGQFF. For the CDR3, the DNA is TGCAGTGCTAGAGCGGGACTAGGGGTCGGGCAGTTCTTC.

This clonotype was observed at least ten times. V and J are TRBV7-6 and TRBJ2-1, with D possibly matching TRBD2 (5 bases). Between the trimmed V and J ends, which lost 5 bases and 4 bases, there was a span of 18 bases. The CDR3 runs to 16 residues. Germline CDR1 is SGHVS and CDR2 is FNYEAQ. The CDR3 protein is CASSTPEGRQYNEQFF. The CDR3 DNA reads TGTGCCAGCAGCACCCCCGAGGGCAGGCAGTACAATGAGCAGTTCTTC.

This clonotype was seen many times. The chain carries TRBV27 and TRBJ1-4; D uncertain. V lost 8 bases and J 8 bases, leaving 12 bases between the germline ends. In germline, CDR1 is MNHEY, CDR2 SMNVEV (reference sequence). The CDR3 is 12 residues long. The CDR3 coding sequence is TGTGCCAGCGGCCCATGGTCAGAAAAACTGTTTTTT. Its translation: CASGPWSEKLFF.

Notes on this clonotype: A far bigger clonotype differs at one base, so this is likely a read error. The CDR3 loop is CASIRGGGVGQETQCF. DNA for the CDR3: TGTGCCAGCATCCGAGGAGGGGGAGTTGGGCAAGAGACCCAGTGCTTC. The genes are TRBV6-1 and TRBJ2-1, with D perhaps being TRBD1 or TRBD2 (6 bases each). CDR3 length equals 16 residues. Per the germline V gene, CDR1 is MNHNS and CDR2 is SASEGT.

This clonotype was picked up many times. The chain is built from TRBV2 and TRBJ2-2, with TRBD2 identical over 14 bases. The V gene end was trimmed by 7 bases and the J gene end by 6 bases; junction bases not matched to a gene: 4. Germline V lookup: CDR1 SNHLY, CDR2 FYNNEI. The CDR3 is 15 residues long. CDR3 DNA sequence: TGTGCCAGCATGGGACTAGCGGGAGAGGCCGGGGAGCTGTTTTTT. Protein product: CASMGLAGEAGELFF.

This clonotype occurred many times. V and J are TRBV6-1 and TRBJ1-5, with D perhaps matching TRBD1 (5 bases). V was pared by 5 bases and J by 5 bases, with 16 bases between. CDR1 is MNHNS and CDR2 is SASEGT in the germline V gene. This CDR3 spans 15 amino acids. This CDR3 reads CASSTGTPADQPQHF. As DNA, the CDR3 is TGTGCCAGCAGTACGGGGACGCCGGCGGATCAGCCCCAGCATTTT.

This clonotype was observed at least ten times. The chain links TRBV12-3 or TRBV12-4 to TRBJ1-6; possible D gene TRBD1, 6 bases. V was shortened by 6 bases and J by 11 bases, with 17 bases between the two germline ends. The CDR3 runs 14 residues. CDR3 region: CASSTNSQGPPLHF. The CDR3 nucleotides are TGTGCCAGCAGCACAAATTCACAGGGTCCACCCCTCCACTTT.

The table lists this clonotype with a few counts. The chain recombines TRBV5-1 with TRBJ2-7, with 9 bases matching TRBD1. This CDR3 is built from 15 residues. J gave up 5 bases and V 0 bases, and 6 bases lay outside the gene matches. Germline values: CDR1 SGHRS, CDR2 YFSETQ. The CDR3: CASSLGTGTGNEQYF. CDR3 sequence (DNA): TGCGCCAGCAGCTTGGGGACCGGGACAGGGAACGAGCAGTACTTC.

This clonotype was counted ten times or more. The chain is built from TRBV7-9 and TRBJ1-5, with D unresolved. The CDR3 runs 15 residues. Germline loops: CDR1 SEHNR, CDR2 FQNEAQ (reference sequence). V gave up 1 base and J gave up 3 bases, with 10 bases separating them. The DNA for the CDR3 is TGTGCCAGCAGCTTAGGTACGGGTCTCAATCAGCCCCAGCATTTT. Translation: CASSLGTGLNQPQHF.

The V call is TRBV18, the J call TRBJ2-1, with TRBD1 matching 9 bases. The V and J ends lost 3 bases and 2 bases, in that order; junction bases with no gene match: 2. The CDR3 contains 15 residues. The germline CDR1 and CDR2 sequences are KGHSH and LQKENI. The CDR3 DNA follows: TGTGCCAGCTCACCCGGGACAGGGCCCTACAATGAGCAGTTCTTC. It yields the protein CASSPGTGPYNEQFF.

This clonotype was picked up many times. The rearrangement joins TRBV24-1 to TRBJ2-5; D gene uncertain. The CDR3 loop spans 15 amino acids. Trimming removed 2 bases from V and 1 base from J, with 10 bases in between. CDR1 KGHDR and CDR2 SFDVKD come from the germline V gene. CDR3 in amino acids: CATSDSVLTQETQYF. CDR3 sequence (DNA): TGTGCCACCAGTGATTCTGTACTGACCCAAGAGACCCAGTACTTC.

This clonotype was seen at least ten times. V usage is TRBV7-3 and J usage is TRBJ2-2; D perhaps matches TRBD2 (6 bases). The germline gives CDR1 SGHTA, CDR2 FQGTGA. Trimming removed 0 bases from V and 1 base from J, with 18 bases in between. CDR3 length: 19 residues. The CDR3 DNA reads TGTGCCAGCAGCTTAACCACTATGACGAGCGGGCAGAACACCGGGGAGCTGTTTTTT. Translating it yields CASSLTTMTSGQNTGELFF.

This clonotype was recorded many times. The rearrangement links TRBV2 to TRBJ1-1, with a tentative D call TRBD1 (5 bases). The CDR3 runs to 16 residues. From germline, CDR1 is SNHLY and CDR2 FYNNEI. Deletions cut 6 bases from V and 0 bases from J, with 17 bases between. CDR3 amino acids: CASSSREMGMNTEAFF. In DNA form, the CDR3 reads TGTGCCAGCAGCTCCAGGGAGATGGGGATGAACACTGAAGCTTTCTTT.

As concerns this clonotype: A much larger clone lies one base from this, so it may be a read error. The chain's CDR3 is CASRRDGTYEQYF. The CDR3 region has the DNA TGTGCCAGCAGACGGGACGGTACCTACGAGCAGTACTTC. This chain links TRBV2 with TRBJ2-7; D tentatively fits TRBD1 or TRBD2 (5 bases each). The CDR3 contains 13 residues. Trimming pared 6 bases from V and 2 bases from J, leaving 11 bases between. CDR1 is SNHLY, CDR2 FYNNEI, per germline.

This clonotype has only a few counts. V usage is TRBV12-3 or TRBV12-4 and J usage is TRBJ2-3; weak D call: TRBD1 (5 bases). Trimming took 6 bases from V and 1 from J, leaving 11 bases between them. The CDR3 runs to 14 residues. CDR3 region: CASSRLGGTDTQYF. CDR3 nucleotides: TGTGCCAGCAGCCGGCTAGGGGGCACAGATACGCAGTATTTT.

This clonotype turned up a few times. Sequence at one end of the junction differs from germline and may be a read error. The chain uses TRBV5-5 and TRBJ2-5, with TRBD2 identical over 8 bases. Germline-derived CDR1 and CDR2 are SGHKS and YYEKEE (reference sequence). The CDR3 consists of 19 residues. CDR3 in amino acids: CASSQYVPMLAGSQETQYF. The DNA of the CDR3 is TGCGCCAGCAGCCAATACGTCCCGATGTTAGCGGGATCCCAAGAGACCCAGTACTTC. Together with reference TRBV5-5 and TRBJ2-5, the CDR3 gives the full variable domain: DAGVTQSPTHLIKTRGQQVTLRCSPISGHKSVSWYQQVLGQGPQFIFQYYEKEERGRGNFPDRFSARQFPNYSSELNVNALLLGDSALYLCASSQYVPMLAGSQETQYFGPGTRLLVL.

This clonotype has ten or more counts. The chain has TRBV7-2 and TRBJ2-1; D possibly corresponds to TRBD2 (5 bases). CDR1 SGHTA and CDR2 FQGNSA come from the germline V gene. Trimming removed 5 bases from V and 6 bases from J, with 11 bases in between. CDR3 length: 13 amino acids. The CDR3 here is CASSTRTRNEQFF. CDR3 DNA sequence: TGTGCCAGCAGCACTAGGACCCGCAATGAGCAGTTCTTC.

The rearrangement joins TRBV11-2 to TRBJ1-2; D is ambiguous. The CDR3 contains 14 residues. Looked up from germline, CDR1 is SGHAT and CDR2 is FQNNGV. Trimming removed 6 bases at V and 7 bases at J, with 18 bases between. CDR3 in DNA: TGTGCCAGCAGTACGTTAGGCCCCTACGGTGGCTACACCTTC. Protein: CASSTLGPYGGYTF. Drawing the rest from reference TRBV11-2 and TRBJ1-2, the complete variable domain is EAGVAQSPRYKIIEKRQSVAFWCNPISGHATLYWYQQILGQGPKLLIQFQNNGVVDDSQLPKDRFSAERLKGVDSTLKIQPAKLEDSAVYLCASSTLGPYGGYTFGSGTRLTVV.